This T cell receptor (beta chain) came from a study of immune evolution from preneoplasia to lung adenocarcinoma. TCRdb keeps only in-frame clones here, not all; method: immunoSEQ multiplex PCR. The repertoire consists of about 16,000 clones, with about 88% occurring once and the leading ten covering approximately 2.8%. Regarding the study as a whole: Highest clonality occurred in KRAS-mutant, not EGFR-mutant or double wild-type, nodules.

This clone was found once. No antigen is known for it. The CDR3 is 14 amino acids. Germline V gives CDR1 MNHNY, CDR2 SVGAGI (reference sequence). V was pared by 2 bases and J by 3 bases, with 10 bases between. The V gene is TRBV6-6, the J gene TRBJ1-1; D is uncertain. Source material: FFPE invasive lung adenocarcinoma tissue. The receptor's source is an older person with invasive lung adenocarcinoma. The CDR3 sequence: CASSYNGPHTEAFF. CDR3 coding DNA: TGTGCCAGCAGTTACAACGGGCCCCACACTGAAGCTTTCTTT.